The clone carrying this TCR beta chain has only a few counts. Sequencing used immunoSEQ multiplex PCR; TCRdb keeps in-frame clones, though not all of them. The sample yields 250,000 to 300,000 clones, 91% seen once. The CDR3 covers 16 residues. Between the trimmed V and J ends, which lost 0 bases and 0 bases, there was a span of 10 bases. The germline V gene encodes CDR1 SGHKS and CDR2 YYEKEE (reference sequence). The source of the sample is a study of blood T cell repertoires in COVID-19. In the study overall: The United States, Italy and Spain were the sources of the acute and convalescent COVID-19 samples. T cells, B-cell-depleted T cells, or PBMCs supplied cDNA or gDNA.

Seattle participants joined during active infection and were tracked over time. Specimen: peripheral blood. The source of this sequence is a woman aged 25 to 39 with COVID-19, enrolled during active disease. The rearrangement links TRBV5-5 to TRBJ1-3; weak D call: TRBD1 (5 bases). The CDR3 sequence is CASSLVTAPSGNTIYF. Written as DNA, the CDR3 is TGTGCCAGCAGCTTGGTGACAGCTCCCTCTGGAAACACCATATATTTT.